This T cell receptor beta chain was sequenced for a study of cytomegalovirus exposure and HLA in healthy donors. The CDR3 is 22 amino acids. Germline CDR1 and CDR2: MGHRA and YSYEKL. V gave up 4 bases and J gave up 4 bases; unmatched junction bases: 27. Primers for the PCR totalled 60 Vbeta and 13 Jbeta. Clones were read by immunoSEQ multiplex PCR, and TCRdb kept only the in-frame ones, dropping some. This table has about 170,000 clones, around 83% appearing once. Sequences were obtained from PBMCs. The chain combines TRBV4-1 with TRBJ2-2; 7 bases align to TRBD2. This TCR was sampled from a man aged 25-45 years in good health and CMV-seropositive. In nucleotides, the CDR3 is TGCGCCAGCAGCCCCGGTCGGCGATCTTTCCGCGGGAGCAGTTTCATCACCGGGGAGCTGTTTTTT. It is translated as CASSPGRRSFRGSSFITGELFF.